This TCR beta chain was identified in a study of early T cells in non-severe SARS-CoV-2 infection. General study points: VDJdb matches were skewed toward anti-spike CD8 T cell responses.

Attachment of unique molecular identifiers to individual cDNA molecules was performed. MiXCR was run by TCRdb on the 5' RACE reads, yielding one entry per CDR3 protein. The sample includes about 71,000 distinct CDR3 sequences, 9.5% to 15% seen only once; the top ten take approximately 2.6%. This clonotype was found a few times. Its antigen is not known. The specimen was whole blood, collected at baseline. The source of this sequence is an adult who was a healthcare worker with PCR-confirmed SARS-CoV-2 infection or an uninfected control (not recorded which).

CDR3 sequence: CASSPVSSYNSPLHF. The CDR3 DNA reads as TGTGCCAGCAGCCCCGTCAGTTCCTATAATTCACCCCTCCACTTT. This chain links TRBV6-1 with TRBJ1-6; D is ambiguous. Germline V gene lookup returns CDR1 MNHNS and CDR2 SASEGT. The CDR3 has 15 residues. The ends were cut back, 6 bases at V and 1 base at J, with 10 bases in the middle.